The present T cell receptor beta chain was sequenced within a study of blood T cell repertoires in COVID-19. As handled by the study authors: Amplification from reference gene primers served as the basis for estimated nucleated cell counts. Profiled with immunoSEQ multiplex PCR; TCRdb holds only in-frame clones, not every one. From that table come the V and J calls and clone size; the DNA was used to work out D and trimming. This table has under 250,000 clones, approximately 84% appearing once. In germline, CDR1 is SGHTS, CDR2 YDEGEE. The V and J ends lost 4 bases and 8 bases respectively, with 19 bases between them. The CDR3 runs to 15 residues.

Sequencing input: peripheral blood. The clonotype was recovered from a man aged 45-65 years with acute or convalescent COVID-19. This chain connects TRBV5-8 to TRBJ2-1; a possible D gene is TRBD1 (6 bases). In DNA, the CDR3 is TGTGCCAGCAGCGTCCAACAGGGAGTTAGGGATGAGCAGTTCTTC. Protein: CASSVQQGVRDEQFF. The whole variable domain, remainder taken from reference TRBV5-8 and TRBJ2-1, is EAGVTQSPTHLIKTRGQQATLRCSPISGHTSVYWYQQALGLGLQFLLWYDEGEERNRGNFPPRFSGRQFPNYSSELNVNALELEDSALYLCASSVQQGVRDEQFFGPGTRLTVL.